This T cell receptor beta chain was sequenced for a study of shared clonotypes between healthy human individuals. This table comes from immunoSEQ multiplex PCR, and its TCRdb copy is limited to in-frame clones, with some not included. The sample lists approximately 710,000 clones, roughly 91% seen once, with 34% in the top ten. CDR1 and CDR2 from the germline V gene are ENHRY and SYGVKD. With 11 bases removed from V and 2 bases from J, the gap between germline ends came to 20 bases. The CDR3 runs to 15 residues. This TCR was sampled from a man aged 18 to 29 in good health. Some clones in this sample may be carry-over from other donors' samples. The chain joins TRBV10-3 to TRBJ2-3, with a weak D call TRBD1 (6 bases). Source material: memory CD8+ T cells from PBMCs. Subset indicated: CD45RO+ cells pooled with CCR7-negative TemRA cells. The CDR3 spells CAARPVTGLTDTQYF. The CDR3 nucleotides are TGTGCCGCCCGACCTGTCACAGGGCTCACAGATACGCAGTATTTT.